Presented here are 2 T cell receptor beta chains from one specimen sequenced in a study of cytomegalovirus exposure and HLA in healthy donors. Assay used: immunoSEQ multiplex PCR; TCRdb lists only in-frame clones, some missing. The profile shows more than 95,000 clones, 90% to 95% of them singletons. Sample: PBMCs. The receptors stem from a woman under 30 in good health and CMV-seronegative.

The rearrangement uses TRBV4-1 and TRBJ2-3, with a tentative D call TRBD1 (5 bases). The CDR3 contains 16 residues. The V end lost 1 base, the J end lost 4 bases, and 15 bases lay between the germline ends. Per the germline V gene, CDR1 is MGHRA and CDR2 is YSYEKL. Written as DNA, the CDR3 is TGCGCCAGCAGCCAAGCATTGGACAAGCCCCCAGATACGCAGTATTTT. It yields the protein CASSQALDKPPDTQYF.

V is TRBV2 and J is TRBJ1-1, with 10 bases lining up with TRBD1. Germline CDR1 is SNHLY and CDR2 is FYNNEI. The CDR3 has 13 amino acids. Trimming removed 5 bases from V and 11 bases from J; junction bases left unmatched: 8. CDR3 sequence (DNA): TGTGCCAGCAGTCGGACAGGGGGAATCGGGGCTTTCTTT. This codes for CASSRTGGIGAFF.